These T cell receptor beta chains were read from a single sample in a study of graft-versus-host responses after intestinal transplantation. The antigens of these receptors remain unknown. Generated by immunoSEQ multiplex PCR, the TCRdb table keeps only in-frame clones and is missing some. The sample records approximately 90,000 clones, about 91% being singletons. The sequencing used unstimulated CD8+ T cells sorted from spleen or lymph node cells, collected before transplant. The receptors originated from a human donor who was the organ donor for an intestinal transplant. Both conserved end residues are part of each CDR3. Fields, in order: D gene, clone size, V gene, J gene, CDR3 DNA, CDR3 protein. A D gene is named only where the DNA matches it firmly. Clone size is given for some rows only: seen once, a few or many times, or a class if the clone is expanded.

D gene: .; clone size: .; V gene: TRBV27; J gene: TRBJ1-5; CDR3 DNA: TGTGCCAGCAGTTTTTACGGTGGGGACACGAATCAGCCCCAGCATTTT; CDR3 protein: CASSFYGGDTNQPQHF
D gene: .; clone size: few; V gene: TRBV27; J gene: TRBJ1-2; CDR3 DNA: TGTGCCAGCAGTTTGTTTGGGTTGGGCCCCTACACCTTC; CDR3 protein: CASSLFGLGPYTF
D gene: .; clone size: .; V gene: TRBV30; J gene: TRBJ1-3; CDR3 DNA: TGTGCCTGGGTGGACTCTGGAAACACCATATATTTT; CDR3 protein: CAWVDSGNTIYF
D gene: .; clone size: .; V gene: TRBV27; J gene: TRBJ2-2; CDR3 DNA: TGTGCCAGCAGCCTCGGTCCGCAGGGCTCCACCGGGGAGCTGTTTTTT; CDR3 protein: CASSLGPQGSTGELFF
D gene: .; clone size: .; V gene: TRBV5-1; J gene: TRBJ1-2; CDR3 DNA: TGCGCCAGCGCCCCGGGGGGTTATGACTATGGCTACACCTTC; CDR3 protein: CASAPGGYDYGYTF
D gene: .; clone size: .; V gene: TRBV19; J gene: TRBJ2-4; CDR3 DNA: TGTGCCAGTAGTATAGAAGCCCCGACAGTTTCCGATGGGATTCAGTACTTC; CDR3 protein: CASSIEAPTVSDGIQYF
D gene: .; clone size: .; V gene: TRBV19; J gene: TRBJ2-1; CDR3 DNA: TGTGCCAGTAGTATAGGGGGGAGCTATGAGCAGTTCTTC; CDR3 protein: CASSIGGSYEQFF
D gene: TRBD1; clone size: few; V gene: TRBV4-1; J gene: TRBJ1-2; CDR3 DNA: TGCGCCAGCAGCCAACCGGGACAGTCCTATGGCTACACCTTC; CDR3 protein: CASSQPGQSYGYTF
D gene: .; clone size: .; V gene: TRBV15; J gene: TRBJ1-2; CDR3 DNA: TGTGCCACCAGCAGAGAGGGGCGGGGGAGTCGAGGCTACACCTTC; CDR3 protein: CATSREGRGSRGYTF
D gene: .; clone size: .; V gene: TRBV2; J gene: TRBJ1-1; CDR3 DNA: TGTGCCAGCAGCGCCCTGACAGAGGGGTACACTGAAGCTTTCTTT; CDR3 protein: CASSALTEGYTEAFF
D gene: TRBD2; clone size: few; V gene: TRBV5-5; J gene: TRBJ2-7; CDR3 DNA: TGTGCCAGCAGCCAGACTAGCGGGAGGGCCTACGAGCAGTACTTC; CDR3 protein: CASSQTSGRAYEQYF
D gene: .; clone size: once; V gene: TRBV6-6; J gene: TRBJ2-7; CDR3 DNA: TGTGCCAGCAGTTACGCCGACGAGCAGTACTTC; CDR3 protein: CASSYADEQYF
D gene: .; clone size: .; V gene: TRBV19; J gene: TRBJ2-1; CDR3 DNA: TGTGCCAGTAGTCTAGCACGGAGCTCCTACAATGAGCAGTTCTTC; CDR3 protein: CASSLARSSYNEQFF
D gene: TRBD1; clone size: once; V gene: TRBV12-5; J gene: TRBJ1-2; CDR3 DNA: TGTGCTAGTGGTTTGGTACTGTCCTGGTCGGACAGGGGCTCTAACTATGGCTACACCTTC; CDR3 protein: CASGLVLSWSDRGSNYGYTF
D gene: .; clone size: .; V gene: TRBV7-9; J gene: TRBJ2-3; CDR3 DNA: TGTGCCAGCAGCGCCGGGGGACAGGATACGCAGTATTTT; CDR3 protein: CASSAGGQDTQYF
D gene: .; clone size: .; V gene: TRBV6-5; J gene: TRBJ2-7; CDR3 DNA: TGTGCCAGCAGTTACTCTCCAGGCTTCTACGAGCAGTACTTC; CDR3 protein: CASSYSPGFYEQYF
D gene: .; clone size: .; V gene: TRBV4-1; J gene: TRBJ2-2; CDR3 DNA: TGCGCCAGCAGCCAAGAACCTGTGGACACCGGGGAGCTGTTTTTT; CDR3 protein: CASSQEPVDTGELFF
D gene: TRBD2; clone size: .; V gene: TRBV27; J gene: TRBJ2-1; CDR3 DNA: TGTGCCAGCAGTTCCTCGGGACTAGCGGGCCCAAATGAGCAGTTCTTC; CDR3 protein: CASSSSGLAGPNEQFF
D gene: TRBD2; clone size: .; V gene: TRBV7-2; J gene: TRBJ2-1; CDR3 DNA: TGTGCCAGCAGTAATGGGACTAGCAGTTGGGTCTACAATGAGCAGTTCTTC; CDR3 protein: CASSNGTSSWVYNEQFF
D gene: .; clone size: .; V gene: TRBV9; J gene: TRBJ2-1; CDR3 DNA: TGTGCCAGCAGCGCCACAGGGACCTCCAATGAGCAGTTCTTC; CDR3 protein: CASSATGTSNEQFF
D gene: TRBD1; clone size: .; V gene: TRBV7-9; J gene: TRBJ1-1; CDR3 DNA: TGTGCCAGCAGCTCCTCCGGGACAGGGAACACTGAAGCTTTCTTT; CDR3 protein: CASSSSGTGNTEAFF
D gene: TRBD2; clone size: .; V gene: TRBV6-4; J gene: TRBJ2-3; CDR3 DNA: TGTGCCAGCAGTGATACTTGGCGGGGGGGCCCAGATACGCAGTATTTT; CDR3 protein: CASSDTWRGGPDTQYF
D gene: .; clone size: .; V gene: TRBV27; J gene: TRBJ2-7; CDR3 DNA: TGTGCCAGCAGTTTCAGCGGATCTTCCTACGAGCAGTACTTC; CDR3 protein: CASSFSGSSYEQYF
D gene: .; clone size: .; V gene: TRBV4-1; J gene: TRBJ1-1; CDR3 DNA: TGCGCCAGCAGCCCTCTGGGGTACACTGAAGCTTTCTTT; CDR3 protein: CASSPLGYTEAFF
D gene: .; clone size: .; V gene: TRBV11-3; J gene: TRBJ1-2; CDR3 DNA: TGTGCCAGCACCGGGAACTATGGCTACACCTTC; CDR3 protein: CASTGNYGYTF
D gene: .; clone size: .; V gene: TRBV4-1; J gene: TRBJ2-6; CDR3 DNA: TGCGCCAGCAGCCAAGAGGGGTTCTCTGGGGCCAACGTCCTGACTTTC; CDR3 protein: CASSQEGFSGANVLTF
D gene: TRBD1; clone size: .; V gene: TRBV19; J gene: TRBJ1-2; CDR3 DNA: TGTGCCAGTAGTATAGGGACAGGGCCTAACTATGGCTACACCTTC; CDR3 protein: CASSIGTGPNYGYTF
D gene: .; clone size: .; V gene: TRBV19; J gene: TRBJ2-2; CDR3 DNA: TGTGCCAGTAGGACGGGCGCCGGGGAGCTGTTTTTT; CDR3 protein: CASRTGAGELFF
D gene: .; clone size: .; V gene: TRBV27; J gene: TRBJ2-3; CDR3 DNA: TGTGCCAGCAGTCTAACCGGGATAGATACGCAGTATTTT; CDR3 protein: CASSLTGIDTQYF
D gene: .; clone size: .; V gene: TRBV4-1; J gene: TRBJ1-5; CDR3 DNA: TGCGCCAGCAGCCAAGTGAGCGATCCGGAGGGGCAGCCCCAGCATTTT; CDR3 protein: CASSQVSDPEGQPQHF
D gene: .; clone size: .; V gene: TRBV6-6; J gene: TRBJ1-1; CDR3 DNA: TGTGCCAGCAGTTTTGGCAGATCTGAAGCTTTCTTT; CDR3 protein: CASSFGRSEAFF
D gene: .; clone size: .; V gene: TRBV11-1; J gene: TRBJ1-6; CDR3 DNA: TGTGCCAGCAGCTTAGATCTGGGGGCAAGAACACCCCTCCACTTT; CDR3 protein: CASSLDLGARTPLHF
D gene: .; clone size: .; V gene: TRBV21-1; J gene: TRBJ1-5; CDR3 DNA: TGTGCCAGCAGCAAGTATCCAGAGCGCAATCAGCCCCAGCATTTT; CDR3 protein: CASSKYPERNQPQHF
D gene: .; clone size: .; V gene: TRBV19; J gene: TRBJ2-7; CDR3 DNA: TGTGCCAGTAGTATAGCTTCAAGGGGGGATTTCTACGAGCAGTACTTC; CDR3 protein: CASSIASRGDFYEQYF
D gene: .; clone size: once; V gene: TRBV5-1; J gene: TRBJ2-7; CDR3 DNA: TGCGCCAGCAGCCTAAAGGACGGACCCTACGAGCAGTACTTC; CDR3 protein: CASSLKDGPYEQYF
D gene: TRBD2; clone size: .; V gene: TRBV5-1; J gene: TRBJ2-1; CDR3 DNA: TGCGCCAGCAGCGGCGCACTAGCGGGACTGGACCCGACATACAATGAGCAGTTCTTC; CDR3 protein: CASSGALAGLDPTYNEQFF
D gene: TRBD2; clone size: .; V gene: TRBV4-1; J gene: TRBJ2-7; CDR3 DNA: TGCGCCAGCAGCGACAGGACTAGCGTCTACGAGCAGTACTTC; CDR3 protein: CASSDRTSVYEQYF
D gene: TRBD2; clone size: once; V gene: TRBV4-1; J gene: TRBJ2-7; CDR3 DNA: TGCGCCAGCAGCCAAGGGGATGATAGCGGGCCCGTCTACGAGCAGTACTTC; CDR3 protein: CASSQGDDSGPVYEQYF
D gene: TRBD1; clone size: .; V gene: TRBV5-1; J gene: TRBJ2-5; CDR3 DNA: TGCGCCAGCAGCTTGGGGACAGGGTTGATGGAGACCCAGTACTTC; CDR3 protein: CASSLGTGLMETQYF
D gene: .; clone size: .; V gene: TRBV7-9; J gene: TRBJ2-7; CDR3 DNA: TGTGCCAGCAGCCCCGGTTCACGCTCCTACGAGCAGTACTTC; CDR3 protein: CASSPGSRSYEQYF
D gene: .; clone size: .; V gene: TRBV7-3; J gene: TRBJ1-6; CDR3 DNA: TGTGCCAGCAGCTTAACGACAGGTTCACCCCTCCACTTT; CDR3 protein: CASSLTTGSPLHF
D gene: .; clone size: .; V gene: TRBV4-1; J gene: TRBJ2-3; CDR3 DNA: TGCGCCAGCAGCCAAGCTGTCGGGGGCACAGATACGCAGTATTTT; CDR3 protein: CASSQAVGGTDTQYF
D gene: .; clone size: few; V gene: TRBV27; J gene: TRBJ2-7; CDR3 DNA: TGTGCCAGCAGTGGGTCTGCCGGGCCCTACGAGCAGTACTTC; CDR3 protein: CASSGSAGPYEQYF
D gene: .; clone size: few; V gene: TRBV7-9; J gene: TRBJ2-2; CDR3 DNA: TGTGCCAGCCTAGGTTGGACGAACACCGGGGAGCTGTTTTTT; CDR3 protein: CASLGWTNTGELFF
D gene: TRBD1; clone size: once; V gene: TRBV5-5; J gene: TRBJ1-2; CDR3 DNA: TGTGCCAGCAGCCTAGAACCCACAGGGGTATACGGCTACACCTTC; CDR3 protein: CASSLEPTGVYGYTF
D gene: .; clone size: .; V gene: TRBV5-4; J gene: TRBJ2-1; CDR3 DNA: TGTGCCAGCAGCTTGGCGGTAGCCGGGGATGAGCAGTTCTTC; CDR3 protein: CASSLAVAGDEQFF
D gene: .; clone size: .; V gene: TRBV11-1; J gene: TRBJ1-1; CDR3 DNA: TGTGCCAGCAGCTTGGGGGGGACACGAGCTTTCTTT; CDR3 protein: CASSLGGTRAFF
D gene: TRBD2; clone size: .; V gene: TRBV2; J gene: TRBJ2-3; CDR3 DNA: TGTGCCAGCAGTGTACTAGCGGTCACAGATACGCAGTATTTT; CDR3 protein: CASSVLAVTDTQYF
D gene: TRBD1; clone size: .; V gene: TRBV7-9; J gene: TRBJ2-2; CDR3 DNA: TGTGCCAGCAGCCCCAAGTGGGACAGAGCGAACACCGGGGAGCTGTTTTTT; CDR3 protein: CASSPKWDRANTGELFF
D gene: .; clone size: .; V gene: TRBV5-3; J gene: TRBJ1-5; CDR3 DNA: TGTGCCAGACAGAGAAAGGGTTACCATAGCAATCAGCCCCAGCATTTT; CDR3 protein: CARQRKGYHSNQPQHF
D gene: .; clone size: .; V gene: TRBV7-9; J gene: TRBJ2-1; CDR3 DNA: TGTGCCAGCAGCCAACCAGCGGAAGCGTCTTACAATGAGCAGTTCTTC; CDR3 protein: CASSQPAEASYNEQFF
D gene: .; clone size: .; V gene: TRBV21-1; J gene: TRBJ2-7; CDR3 DNA: TGTGCCAGCAGCAGGGGACTAGCGGGAATTTTCAACGAGCAGTACTTC; CDR3 protein: CASSRGLAGIFNEQYF
D gene: .; clone size: .; V gene: TRBV4-1; J gene: TRBJ2-5; CDR3 DNA: TGCGCCAGCAGCCCGAGGGTAGGGTACCAAGAGACCCAGTACTTC; CDR3 protein: CASSPRVGYQETQYF
D gene: .; clone size: .; V gene: TRBV11-3; J gene: TRBJ1-4; CDR3 DNA: TGTGCCAGCAGCTTAGGATACGGGACCGCCAAAAACGGGGGTGAAAAACTGTTTTTT; CDR3 protein: CASSLGYGTAKNGGEKLFF